This T cell receptor (beta chain) was identified in a study of cytomegalovirus exposure and HLA in healthy donors. Germline V gives CDR1 MGHRA, CDR2 YSYEKL. Trimming removed 2 bases at V and 11 bases at J, with 15 bases between. The CDR3 contains 13 residues. The PCR was carried out with 60 Vbeta primers and 13 Jbeta primers. Using immunoSEQ multiplex PCR, the repertoire was profiled, and TCRdb retains in-frame clones only, with some absent. The sample has about 170,000 clones; over 80% are singletons. The J gene is TRBJ1-2, the V gene TRBV4-1, with TRBD1 as a possible D gene (6 bases). The clonotype was recovered from a male donor in good health and CMV-seronegative. Sequencing used PBMCs. CDR3 sequence reads: CASSQNGGARYTF. The CDR3, as DNA: TGCGCCAGCAGCCAAAATGGGGGGGCGCGGTACACCTTC.